Following are 10 T cell receptor beta chains from one sample sequenced in a study of blood T cell repertoires in COVID-19. The table came from immunoSEQ multiplex PCR; TCRdb's copy has only in-frame clones and leaves some out. Counted here are around 230,000 clones, less than 90% occurring once; the ten biggest clones make up around 2.6%. Sequencing was carried out using PBMCs or T cells enriched from blood (not recorded which). These TCRs come from a woman aged 30 to 39 who had recovered from COVID-19.

The V and J genes are TRBV5-1 and TRBJ1-2; 9 nucleotides match TRBD1. Losses at the gene ends were 2 bases for V and 8 bases for J; bases not matched to a gene: 7. The CDR3 totals 14 residues. Germline CDR1 SGHRS, CDR2 YFSETQ. CDR3 DNA: TGCGCCAGCAGCTTCGGAAGGACAGGGGACGGCTACACCTTC. Protein product: CASSFGRTGDGYTF.

This sequence joins TRBV7-6 and TRBJ2-7; a possible D gene is TRBD1 (5 bases). V dropped 1 base and J dropped 5 bases, with 9 bases sitting between them. CDR1 and CDR2 from the germline V gene are SGHVS and FNYEAQ. This CDR3 is built from 13 residues. CDR3: CASSLESRDEQYF. CDR3 coding DNA: TGTGCCAGCAGCTTAGAATCCAGGGACGAGCAGTACTTC.

This chain joins TRBV5-1 and TRBJ2-7; tentative D call: TRBD1 (6 bases). The CDR3 contains 13 residues. Germline loops: CDR1 SGHRS, CDR2 YFSETQ. V shed 4 bases and J shed 7 bases, with 15 bases lying between them. In DNA, the CDR3 is TGCGCCAGCAGCGAGACAGGCAAAGGGGAGCAGTACTTC. This gives the protein CASSETGKGEQYF.

This clone was seen a single time. V and J are TRBV5-4 and TRBJ1-2; D is undetermined. Germline loops: CDR1 SGHNT, CDR2 YYREEE (reference sequence). CDR3 length: 12 residues. V gave up 0 bases and J gave up 8 bases, with 8 bases separating them. CDR3 sequence reads: CASSLDGIGYTF. Written as DNA, the CDR3 is TGTGCCAGCAGCTTGGACGGGATCGGCTACACCTTC.

The V gene is TRBV11-3, the J gene TRBJ2-2; a possible D gene is TRBD2 (5 bases). The V end lost 5 bases, the J end lost 6 bases, and 10 bases lay between the germline ends. The germline V gene has CDR1 SGHNT and CDR2 YENEEA. This CDR3 has 13 amino acids. The CDR3, as DNA: TGTGCCAGCAGCGCACTAGTCTCCGGGGAGCTGTTTTTT. As protein: CASSALVSGELFF.

The CDR3 sequence is CASSSEGRETQYF. The CDR3 DNA sequence: TGTGCCAGCAGCTCCGAGGGTAGGGAGACCCAGTACTTC. The chain uses TRBV7-2 and TRBJ2-5, with a tentative D call TRBD2 (5 bases). This CDR3 contains 13 residues. The V gene's germline CDR1 is SGHTA and CDR2 FQGNSA. Trimming left V 4 bases short and J 5 bases short, with 11 bases between. Combining the CDR3 with reference TRBV7-2 and TRBJ2-5 gives the whole variable domain GAGVSQSPSNKVTEKGKDVELRCDPISGHTALYWYRQSLGQGLEFLIYFQGNSAPDKSGLPSDRFSAERTGGSVSTLTIQRTQQEDSAVYLCASSSEGRETQYFGPGTRLLVL.

The V call is TRBV7-5, the J call TRBJ2-1; TRBD1, the table's D call, lacks a check against the DNA. TRBV7-5 has pseudogene status. This CDR3 is 15 amino acids long. CDR3 nucleotide sequence: TGTGTCAGAAGCTTTAGGGGGCCTCGCTACAATGAGCAGTTCTTC. Its translation: CVRSFRGPRYNEQFF.

The rearrangement uses TRBV25-1 and TRBJ1-5, with a weak D call TRBD1 (6 bases). CDR3 length: 13 amino acids. V lost 4 bases to trimming and J lost 7 bases, with 11 bases between them. Germline V lookup: CDR1 MGHDK, CDR2 SYGVNS. This chain's CDR3 is CASSAGEGQPQHF. CDR3 DNA: TGTGCCAGCAGTGCAGGGGAAGGACAGCCCCAGCATTTT.

V usage is TRBV12-5 and J usage is TRBJ2-1; 11 bases fit TRBD2. Looked up from germline, CDR1 is LGHNT and CDR2 is FRNRAP. This CDR3 region has 17 residues. After removal of 2 bases from V and 7 bases from J, the junction contained 10 bases not matched to a gene. CDR3 sequence: CASGLSYLAGGRNEQFF. CDR3 in DNA: TGTGCTAGTGGTTTGTCTTACCTAGCGGGGGGTAGGAATGAGCAGTTCTTC.

This clone was seen repeatedly, ten times or more. The chain employs TRBV28 and TRBJ2-6, with D perhaps TRBD1 (6 bases). There are 19 residues in the CDR3. Between the trimmed V and J ends, which lost 2 bases and 0 bases, there was a span of 17 bases. The germline gives CDR1 MDHEN, CDR2 SYDVKM. The CDR3 coding sequence is TGTGCCAGCAGTTTAAGAAGTAGCAGGGGTCGCTCTGGGGCCAACGTCCTGACTTTC. This translates into CASSLRSSRGRSGANVLTF.